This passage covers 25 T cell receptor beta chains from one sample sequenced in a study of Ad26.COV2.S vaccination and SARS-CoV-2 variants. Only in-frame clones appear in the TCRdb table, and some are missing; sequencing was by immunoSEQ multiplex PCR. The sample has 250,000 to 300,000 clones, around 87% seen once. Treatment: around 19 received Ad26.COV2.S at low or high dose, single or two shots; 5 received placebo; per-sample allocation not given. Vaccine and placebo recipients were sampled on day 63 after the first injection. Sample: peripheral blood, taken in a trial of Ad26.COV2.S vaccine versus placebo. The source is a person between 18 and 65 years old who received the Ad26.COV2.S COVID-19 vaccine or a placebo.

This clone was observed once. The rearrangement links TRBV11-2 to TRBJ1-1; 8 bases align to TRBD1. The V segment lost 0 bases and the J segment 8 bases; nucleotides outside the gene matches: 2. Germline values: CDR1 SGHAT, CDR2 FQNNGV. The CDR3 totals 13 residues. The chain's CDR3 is CASSLDGTGEAFF. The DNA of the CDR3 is TGTGCCAGCAGCTTAGACGGGACAGGCGAAGCTTTCTTT.

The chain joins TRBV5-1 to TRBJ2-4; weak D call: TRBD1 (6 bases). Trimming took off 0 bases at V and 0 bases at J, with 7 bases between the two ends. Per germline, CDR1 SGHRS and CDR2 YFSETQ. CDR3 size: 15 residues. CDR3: CASSLEQGAKNIQYF. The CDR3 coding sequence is TGCGCCAGCAGCTTGGAACAGGGAGCCAAAAACATTCAGTACTTC.

The CDR3 region has the DNA TGCGCCAGCAGCCATAAATTGAACACTGAAGCTTTCTTT. This encodes CASSHKLNTEAFF. This sequence joins TRBV4-1 and TRBJ1-1, with D uncertain. Trimming removed 3 bases from V and 0 bases from J, with 5 bases in between. CDR1 and CDR2 (germline): MGHRA, YSYEKL. The CDR3 consists of 13 residues.

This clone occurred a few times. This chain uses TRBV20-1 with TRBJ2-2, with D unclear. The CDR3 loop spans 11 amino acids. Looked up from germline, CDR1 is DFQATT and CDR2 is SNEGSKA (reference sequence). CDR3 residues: CSAYGAGELFF. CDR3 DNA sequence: TGCAGCGCCTATGGCGCCGGGGAGCTGTTTTTT.

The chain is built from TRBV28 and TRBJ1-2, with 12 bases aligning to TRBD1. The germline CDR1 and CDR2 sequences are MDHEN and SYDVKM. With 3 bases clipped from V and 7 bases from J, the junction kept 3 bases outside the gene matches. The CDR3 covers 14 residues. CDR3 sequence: CASSFGDRGLGYTF. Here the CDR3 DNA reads TGTGCCAGCAGTTTCGGGGACAGGGGGCTTGGCTACACCTTC.

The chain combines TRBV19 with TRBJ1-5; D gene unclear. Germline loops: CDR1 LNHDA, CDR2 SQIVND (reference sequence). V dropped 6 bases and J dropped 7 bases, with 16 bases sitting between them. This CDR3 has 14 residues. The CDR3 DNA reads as TGTGCCAGTAGGTGGGATTTCGGATTACAGCCCCAGCATTTT. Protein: CASRWDFGLQPQHF.

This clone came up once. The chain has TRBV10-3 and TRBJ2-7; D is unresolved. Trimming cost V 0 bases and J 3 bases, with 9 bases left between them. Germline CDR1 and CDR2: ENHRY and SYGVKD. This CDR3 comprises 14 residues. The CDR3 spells CAISESSADYEQYF. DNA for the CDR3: TGTGCCATCAGTGAGTCGAGTGCAGACTACGAGCAGTACTTC.

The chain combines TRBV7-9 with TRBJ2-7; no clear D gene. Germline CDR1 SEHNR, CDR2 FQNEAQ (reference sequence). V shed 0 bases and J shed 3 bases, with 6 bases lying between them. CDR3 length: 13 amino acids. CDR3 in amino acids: CASSLADGYEQYF. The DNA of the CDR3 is TGTGCCAGCAGCTTAGCAGACGGCTACGAGCAGTACTTC.

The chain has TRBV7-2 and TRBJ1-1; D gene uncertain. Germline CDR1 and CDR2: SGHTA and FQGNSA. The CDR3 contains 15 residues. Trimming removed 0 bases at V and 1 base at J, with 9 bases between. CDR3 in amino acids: CASSLATDPNTEAFF. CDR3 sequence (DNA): TGTGCCAGCAGCTTAGCTACAGATCCGAACACTGAAGCTTTCTTT.

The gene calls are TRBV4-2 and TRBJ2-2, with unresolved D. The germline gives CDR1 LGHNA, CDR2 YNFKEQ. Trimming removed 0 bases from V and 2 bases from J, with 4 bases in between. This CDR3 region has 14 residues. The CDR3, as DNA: TGTGCCAGCAGCCAAGAGACTAACACCGGGGAGCTGTTTTTT. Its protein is CASSQETNTGELFF.

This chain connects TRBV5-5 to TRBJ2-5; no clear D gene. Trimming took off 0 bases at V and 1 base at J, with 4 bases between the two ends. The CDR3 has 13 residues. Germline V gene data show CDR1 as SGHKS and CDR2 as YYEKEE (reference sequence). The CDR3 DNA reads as TGTGCCAGCAGCTTGGCCCCCCAAGAGACCCAGTACTTC. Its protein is CASSLAPQETQYF. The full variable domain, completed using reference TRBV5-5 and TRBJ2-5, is DAGVTQSPTHLIKTRGQQVTLRCSPISGHKSVSWYQQVLGQGPQFIFQYYEKEERGRGNFPDRFSARQFPNYSSELNVNALLLGDSALYLCASSLAPQETQYFGPGTRLLVL.

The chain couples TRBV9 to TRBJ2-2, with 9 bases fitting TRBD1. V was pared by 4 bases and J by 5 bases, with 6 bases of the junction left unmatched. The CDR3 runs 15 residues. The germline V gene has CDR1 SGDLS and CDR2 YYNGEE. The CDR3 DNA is TGTGCCAGCAGCCCAAACAGGGGGCGGACCGGGGAGCTGTTTTTT. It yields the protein CASSPNRGRTGELFF.

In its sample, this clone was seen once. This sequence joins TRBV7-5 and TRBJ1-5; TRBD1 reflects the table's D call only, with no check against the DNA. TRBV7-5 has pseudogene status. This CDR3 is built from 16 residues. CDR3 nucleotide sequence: TGTGTCAGAAGCTTAGCCGGGACAGGTAGCAATCAGCCCCAGCATTTT. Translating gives CVRSLAGTGSNQPQHF.

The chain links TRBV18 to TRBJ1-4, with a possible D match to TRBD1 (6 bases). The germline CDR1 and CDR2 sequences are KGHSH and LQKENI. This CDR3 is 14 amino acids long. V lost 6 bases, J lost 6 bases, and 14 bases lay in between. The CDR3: CASSPQGQHEKLFF. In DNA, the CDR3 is TGTGCCAGCTCCCCTCAGGGACAACATGAAAAACTGTTTTTT. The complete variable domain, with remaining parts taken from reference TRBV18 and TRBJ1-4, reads NAGVMQNPRHLVRRRGQEARLRCSPMKGHSHVYWYRQLPEEGLKFMVYLQKENIIDESGMPKERFSAEFPKEGPSILRIQQVVRGDSAAYFCASSPQGQHEKLFFGSGTQLSVL.

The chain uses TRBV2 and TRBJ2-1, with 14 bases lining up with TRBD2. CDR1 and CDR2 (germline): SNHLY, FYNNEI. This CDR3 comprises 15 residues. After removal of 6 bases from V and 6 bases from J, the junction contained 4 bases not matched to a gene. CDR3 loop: CASSAGLAGGNEQFF. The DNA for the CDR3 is TGTGCCAGCAGCGCTGGACTAGCGGGGGGCAATGAGCAGTTCTTC.

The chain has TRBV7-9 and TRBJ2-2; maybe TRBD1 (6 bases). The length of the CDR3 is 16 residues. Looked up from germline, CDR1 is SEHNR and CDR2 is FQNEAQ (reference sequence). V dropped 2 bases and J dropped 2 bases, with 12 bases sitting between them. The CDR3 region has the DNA TGTGCCAGCAGCTTACTAACAGGGAGAAACACCGGGGAGCTGTTTTTT. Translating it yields CASSLLTGRNTGELFF.

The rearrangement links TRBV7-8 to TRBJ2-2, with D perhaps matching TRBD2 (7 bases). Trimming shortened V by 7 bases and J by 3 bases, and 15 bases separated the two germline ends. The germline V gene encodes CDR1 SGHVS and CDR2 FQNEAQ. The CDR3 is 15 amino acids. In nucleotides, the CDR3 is TGTGCCAGCACCCAAGGGGGGGGGTACACCGGGGAGCTGTTTTTT. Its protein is CASTQGGGYTGELFF.

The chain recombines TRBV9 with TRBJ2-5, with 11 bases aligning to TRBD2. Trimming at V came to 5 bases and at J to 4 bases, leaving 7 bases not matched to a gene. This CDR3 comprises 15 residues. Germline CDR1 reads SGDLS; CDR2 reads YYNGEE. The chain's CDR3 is CASSFSGGVGETQYF. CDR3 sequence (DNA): TGTGCCAGCAGTTTTAGCGGGGGGGTTGGAGAGACCCAGTACTTC.

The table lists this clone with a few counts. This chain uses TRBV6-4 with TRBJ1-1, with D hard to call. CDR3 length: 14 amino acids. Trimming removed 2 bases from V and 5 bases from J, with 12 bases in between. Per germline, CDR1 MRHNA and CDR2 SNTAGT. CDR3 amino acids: CASSDTSRGTEAFF. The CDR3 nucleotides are TGTGCCAGCAGTGACACATCCCGAGGAACTGAAGCTTTCTTT.

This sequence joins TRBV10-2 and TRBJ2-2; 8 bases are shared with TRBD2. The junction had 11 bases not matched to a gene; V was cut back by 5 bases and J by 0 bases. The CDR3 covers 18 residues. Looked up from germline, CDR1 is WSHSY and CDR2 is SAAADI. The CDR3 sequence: CASSSEASGQSNTGELFF. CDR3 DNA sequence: TGCGCCAGCAGTAGTGAGGCTAGCGGGCAATCGAACACCGGGGAGCTGTTTTTT.

CDR3 DNA: TGCGCCAGCAGCTTGGCCGGGACAGGGGGAACAGATACGCAGTATTTT. It codes for CASSLAGTGGTDTQYF. V usage is TRBV5-1 and J usage is TRBJ2-3; 11 nucleotides line up with TRBD1. V trimming: 0 bases; J trimming: 3 bases; junction bases outside the gene matches: 3. Germline CDR1 reads SGHRS; CDR2 reads YFSETQ. The CDR3 has 16 residues.

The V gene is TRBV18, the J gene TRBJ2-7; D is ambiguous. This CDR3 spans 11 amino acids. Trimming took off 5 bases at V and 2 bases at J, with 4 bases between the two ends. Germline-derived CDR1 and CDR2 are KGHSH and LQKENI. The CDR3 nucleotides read TGTGCCAGCTCATCCACCTACGAGCAGTACTTC. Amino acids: CASSSTYEQYF. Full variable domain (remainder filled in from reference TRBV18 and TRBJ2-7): NAGVMQNPRHLVRRRGQEARLRCSPMKGHSHVYWYRQLPEEGLKFMVYLQKENIIDESGMPKERFSAEFPKEGPSILRIQQVVRGDSAAYFCASSSTYEQYFGPGTRLTVT.

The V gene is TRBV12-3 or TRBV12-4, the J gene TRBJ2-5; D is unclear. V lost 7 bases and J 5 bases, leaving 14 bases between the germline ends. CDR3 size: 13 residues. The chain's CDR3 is CASTQLPGETQYF. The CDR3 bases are TGTGCCAGCACCCAGCTGCCTGGGGAGACCCAGTACTTC.

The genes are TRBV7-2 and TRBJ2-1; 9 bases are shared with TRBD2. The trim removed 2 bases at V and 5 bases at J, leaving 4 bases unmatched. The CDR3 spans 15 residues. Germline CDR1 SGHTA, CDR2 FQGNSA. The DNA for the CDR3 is TGTGCCAGCAGCTTATGGACTAGCGCCGACAATGAGCAGTTCTTC. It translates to CASSLWTSADNEQFF.

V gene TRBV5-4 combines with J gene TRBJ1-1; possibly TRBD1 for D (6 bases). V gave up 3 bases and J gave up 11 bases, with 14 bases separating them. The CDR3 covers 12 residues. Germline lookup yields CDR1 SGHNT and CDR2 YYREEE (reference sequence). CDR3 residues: CASSSPRTVAFF. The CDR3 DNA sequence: TGTGCCAGCAGCTCTCCCCGGACAGTGGCTTTCTTT.